This TCR beta chain originates from a study of control samples from healthy donors and cancer patients (TCRdb year 2020). The method behind the library was the immunoSEQ multiplex PCR assay. What TCRdb holds here is the immuneACCESS table cut down to in-frame rearrangements. Part of the clones is not present; checked against another copy, under half of the missing clones reflect an unresolved V gene, and the others are unexplained. The sample profile shows about 220,000 clones; around 94% of them were found once. In total, the top ten clones hold roughly 1.6% of the sample. This clone occurred a few times. Its specific antigen is unknown. Qualities for individual bases were not recorded, and no much larger clone is one base off. V trim: 5 bases; J trim: 7 bases; unmatched bases: 9. Spanning cysteine to phenylalanine, the CDR3 consists of 15 amino acids. Just CDR3 DNA is preserved here, 45 bases in frame from base 1. The germline V gene encodes CDR1 LNHDA and CDR2 SQIVND (reference sequence).

The sequence was obtained from a man aged 50 to 60 in good health. The specimen sequenced was blood. This chain joins TRBV19 to TRBJ2-5; a stretch of 11 junction bases matches TRBD1. The nucleotides are TGTGCCAGTAGTTGGGACAGGGGGGTAGGTGGGACCCAGTACTTC. It codes for CASSWDRGVGGTQYF.